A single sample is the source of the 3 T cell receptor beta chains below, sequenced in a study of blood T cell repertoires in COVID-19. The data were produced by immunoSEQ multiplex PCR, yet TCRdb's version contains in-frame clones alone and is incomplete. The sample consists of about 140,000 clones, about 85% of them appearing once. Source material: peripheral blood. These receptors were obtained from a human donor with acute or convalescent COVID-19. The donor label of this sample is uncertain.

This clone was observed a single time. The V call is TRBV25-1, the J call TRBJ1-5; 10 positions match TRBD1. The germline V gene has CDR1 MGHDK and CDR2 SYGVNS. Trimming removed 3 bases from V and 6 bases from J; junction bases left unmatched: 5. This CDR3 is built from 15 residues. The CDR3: CASSEGQGFVQPQHF. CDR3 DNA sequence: TGTGCCAGCAGTGAGGGACAGGGGTTTGTTCAGCCCCAGCATTTT.

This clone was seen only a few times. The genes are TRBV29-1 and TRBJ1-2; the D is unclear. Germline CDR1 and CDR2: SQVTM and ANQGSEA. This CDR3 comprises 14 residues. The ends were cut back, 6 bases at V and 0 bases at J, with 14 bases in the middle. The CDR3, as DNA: TGCAGCGTGGAACCGGGAACCACTAACTATGGCTACACCTTC. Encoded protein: CSVEPGTTNYGYTF.

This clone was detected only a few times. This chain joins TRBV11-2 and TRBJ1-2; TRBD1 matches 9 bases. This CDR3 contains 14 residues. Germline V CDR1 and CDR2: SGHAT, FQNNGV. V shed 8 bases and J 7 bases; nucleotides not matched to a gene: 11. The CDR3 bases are TGTGCCAGCGCGCCACAGGGGGCCCTAACTGGCTACACCTTC. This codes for CASAPQGALTGYTF.